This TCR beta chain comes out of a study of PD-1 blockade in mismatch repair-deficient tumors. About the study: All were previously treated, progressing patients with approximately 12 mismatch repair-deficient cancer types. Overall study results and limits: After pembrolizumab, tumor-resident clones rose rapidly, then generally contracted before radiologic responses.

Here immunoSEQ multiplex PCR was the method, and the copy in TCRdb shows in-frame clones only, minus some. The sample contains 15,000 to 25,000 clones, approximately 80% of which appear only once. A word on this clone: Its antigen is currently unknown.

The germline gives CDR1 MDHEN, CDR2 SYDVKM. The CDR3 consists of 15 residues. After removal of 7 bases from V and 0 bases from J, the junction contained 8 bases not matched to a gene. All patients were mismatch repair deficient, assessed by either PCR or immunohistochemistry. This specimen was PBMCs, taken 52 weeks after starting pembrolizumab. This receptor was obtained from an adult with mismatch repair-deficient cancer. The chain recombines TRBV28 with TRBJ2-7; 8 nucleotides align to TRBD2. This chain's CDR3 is CASIPAGDPSYEQYF. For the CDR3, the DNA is TGTGCCAGCATACCAGCGGGAGATCCCTCCTACGAGCAGTACTTC.